A selection of T cell receptor beta chains follows, all from one sample in a study of blood T cell repertoires in COVID-19. Profiled with immunoSEQ multiplex PCR; TCRdb holds only in-frame clones, not every one. The top ten clones hold roughly a tenth of a sample with around 430,000 clones, 80% to 90% of them seen once. The sample consisted of PBMCs or T cells enriched from blood (not recorded which). The receptors stem from a woman aged 50 to 65 who had recovered from COVID-19. CDR3s leave out the opening cysteine and the closing phenylalanine or tryptophan. Fields, in order: V gene, CDR3 protein.

>TRBV7-9
ASSLGSNNEQF
>TRBV7-2
ASSFPGVRGYT
>TRBV10-3
AISESGQVSGNTIY
>TRBV19
ASSSSGLAGSTDTQY
>TRBV7-2
ASSLVYEQY
>TRBV30
AWSVEAGGNEQY
>TRBV13
ASSLGTGDQPQH
>TRBV11-1
ASSRRARDTEAF
>TRBV12-3/TRBV12-4
ASSRDLGQPQH
>TRBV7-2
ASSAVTGGSNQPQH
>TRBV7-8
ASGRLSGLYGYT